This T cell receptor beta chain was identified during a study of T cell changes during pregnancy in multiple sclerosis. Data came from immunoSEQ multiplex PCR; TCRdb stores just in-frame clones and leaves some out. The sample shows roughly 43,000 clones, around 93% of them seen only once. CDR1 is SEHNR and CDR2 is FQNEAQ in the germline V gene (reference sequence). Unmatched junction bases numbered 4, after V lost 1 base and J lost 7 bases. The CDR3 is made up of 14 amino acids. The sample was CD4+ T cells from peripheral blood mononuclear cells, taken in the third trimester of pregnancy. This chain connects TRBV7-9 to TRBJ1-2; 9 nucleotides match TRBD1. The sequence came from a female donor with multiple sclerosis, enrolled in a pregnancy study. This CDR3 reads CASSLDRGHSGYTF. CDR3 bases: TGTGCCAGCAGCTTAGACAGGGGGCATAGTGGCTACACCTTC.